One and the same sample provided the 17 T cell receptor beta chains below, sequenced in a study of T cell responses to AZD1222 COVID-19 vaccine (TCRdb year 2021). The library was produced with the immunoSEQ multiplex PCR assay. TCRdb limited this immuneACCESS table to in-frame rearrangements with V and J called. A share of clones is missing; checked studies link under half to unresolved V genes, and the rest is unexplained. In this sample the table shows roughly 120,000 clones, 85% to 90% of which occur a single time. The top ten clonotypes cover 4.4% of the sample. The sample's time point label is to be understood as: baseline before first vaccination. The starting material was peripheral blood, obtained on day 0 of AZD1222 vaccination. These receptor sequences come from an adult in good health.

The chain employs TRBV30 and TRBJ2-7; D not resolved. In germline, CDR1 is GTSNPN, CDR2 SVGIG (reference sequence). V lost 2 bases, J lost 3 bases, and 5 bases lay in between. This CDR3 has 11 residues. DNA of the CDR3: TGTGCCTGGAGTCATAGCTACGAGCAGTACTTC. Its protein product is CAWSHSYEQYF. Based on the CDR3 plus reference TRBV30 and TRBJ2-7, the full variable domain is SQTIHQWPATLVQPVGSPLSLECTVEGTSNPNLYWYRQAAGRGLQLLFYSVGIGQISSEVPQNLSASRPQDRQFILSSKKLLLSDSGFYLCAWSHSYEQYFGPGTRLTVT.

This sequence joins TRBV27 and TRBJ2-5; 8 positions match TRBD1. The CDR3 runs 15 residues. Germline CDR1 MNHEY, CDR2 SMNVEV (reference sequence). The V and J ends lost 7 bases and 2 bases, in that order; junction bases with no gene match: 9. CDR3 loop: CASKPQGAQQETQYF. The CDR3 DNA reads TGTGCCAGCAAACCTCAGGGGGCGCAACAAGAGACCCAGTACTTC.

V is TRBV30 and J is TRBJ1-1; D not certain. CDR3 length equals 13 residues. Germline loops: CDR1 GTSNPN, CDR2 SVGIG (reference sequence). Trimming shortened V by 0 bases and J by 4 bases, and 9 bases separated the two germline ends. CDR3 residues: CAWSVLRATEAFF. The CDR3 nucleotides read TGTGCCTGGAGTGTCCTTAGGGCCACTGAAGCTTTCTTT.

This chain joins TRBV11-2 and TRBJ1-3, with no clear D. There are 14 residues in the CDR3. Deletions cut 4 bases from V and 0 bases from J, with 7 bases between. CDR1 and CDR2 from the germline V gene are SGHAT and FQNNGV. The CDR3 sequence is CASSSPYSGNTIYF. For the CDR3, the DNA is TGTGCCAGCAGCTCGCCCTACTCTGGAAACACCATATATTTT.

The chain uses TRBV24-1 and TRBJ2-2; 8 bases map to TRBD1. The length of the CDR3 is 17 residues. Losses at the gene ends were 6 bases for V and 4 bases for J; bases not matched to a gene: 12. From germline, CDR1 is KGHDR and CDR2 SFDVKD. The CDR3 region is CATSPRPGTGGTGELFF. The CDR3 DNA follows: TGTGCCACCAGTCCCCGCCCCGGGACAGGAGGCACCGGGGAGCTGTTTTTT.

This sequence joins TRBV30 and TRBJ2-1; 7 bases match TRBD2. The trim removed 0 bases at V and 5 bases at J, leaving 7 bases unmatched. The V gene's germline CDR1 is GTSNPN and CDR2 SVGIG (reference sequence). CDR3 length: 15 amino acids. The CDR3 DNA reads as TGTGCCTGGAGTGTACATGGACTAGTGAACAATGAGCAGTTCTTC. It is translated as CAWSVHGLVNNEQFF.

This chain connects TRBV4-1 to TRBJ1-2; TRBD1 might be the D (5 bases). The CDR3 is made up of 15 amino acids. From germline, CDR1 is MGHRA and CDR2 YSYEKL. The V end lost 4 bases, the J end lost 5 bases, and 17 bases lay between the germline ends. CDR3 nucleotides: TGCGCCAGCAGCCTCGGGGCGTTTTCTCCATATGGCTACACCTTC. The encoded protein is CASSLGAFSPYGYTF.

The rearrangement joins TRBV19 to TRBJ2-3, with 10 nucleotides matching TRBD2. With 2 bases clipped from V and 2 bases from J, the junction kept 4 bases outside the gene matches. This CDR3 has 16 residues. Looked up from germline, CDR1 is LNHDA and CDR2 is SQIVND (reference sequence). This chain's CDR3 is CASSIPSGGITDTQYF. The CDR3 DNA reads as TGTGCCAGTAGTATACCTAGCGGGGGAATCACAGATACGCAGTATTTT.

The V call is TRBV5-4, the J call TRBJ1-6, with a weak D call TRBD1 (5 bases). The ends were cut back, 5 bases at V and 0 bases at J, with 15 bases in the middle. The V gene's germline CDR1 is SGHNT and CDR2 YYREEE (reference sequence). The CDR3 has 17 amino acids. The CDR3 region is CASSPRDGSSYNSPLHF. Here the CDR3 DNA reads TGTGCCAGCAGTCCTCGGGACGGGAGCTCCTATAATTCACCCCTCCACTTT.

The rearrangement links TRBV11-3 to TRBJ1-6, with D possibly TRBD1 on 5 matching bases. The germline V and J ends were trimmed by 11 bases and 9 bases, with 20 bases remaining between them. The CDR3 loop spans 14 amino acids. Per the germline V gene, CDR1 is SGHNT and CDR2 is YENEEA. The CDR3 DNA sequence: TGTGCCCCCCCCGCTGGGGGAGAGGGTTCACCCCTCCACTTT. This translates into CAPPAGGEGSPLHF.

The rearrangement uses TRBV5-4 and TRBJ2-5; possibly TRBD1 or TRBD2 for D (5 bases each). The CDR3 spans 13 residues. The germline V gene has CDR1 SGHNT and CDR2 YYREEE (reference sequence). V lost 3 bases, J lost 5 bases, and 11 bases lay in between. The CDR3: CASSWDHGETQYF. The CDR3 DNA sequence: TGTGCCAGCAGCTGGGACCACGGGGAGACCCAGTACTTC.

J is TRBJ2-1 and V is TRBV30, with a possible D match to TRBD2 (6 bases). Trimming took off 4 bases at V and 3 bases at J, with 16 bases between the two ends. Per the germline V gene, CDR1 is GTSNPN and CDR2 is SVGIG (reference sequence). The CDR3 is 15 residues long. The CDR3 here is CAWTRAGRGYNEQFF. CDR3 bases: TGTGCCTGGACCCGGGCCGGGAGAGGCTACAATGAGCAGTTCTTC.

The chain joins TRBV3-1 (or the pseudogene TRBV3-2) to TRBJ2-1; 8 nucleotides match TRBD2. The CDR3 spans 17 residues. The V gene end was trimmed by 3 bases and the J gene end by 3 bases; junction bases not matched to a gene: 10. Germline assignment: CDR1 LGHDT and CDR2 YNNKEL (reference sequence). The DNA for the CDR3 is TGTGCCAGCAGCCACCCAATAACTAGCGGACTCTACAATGAGCAGTTCTTC. Translation: CASSHPITSGLYNEQFF.

This chain joins TRBV19 and TRBJ2-2, with 10 bases that match TRBD2. V lost 4 bases and J lost 7; bases outside the gene matches: 12. The germline V gene has CDR1 LNHDA and CDR2 SQIVND (reference sequence). The CDR3 spans 17 residues. CDR3 loop: CASSKPLAGGSFGELFF. As DNA, the CDR3 is TGTGCCAGTAGTAAACCCTTAGCGGGGGGATCTTTCGGGGAGCTGTTTTTT.

This clone showed up just a few times. The chain carries TRBV7-9 and TRBJ1-6, with a tentative D call TRBD1 (6 bases). V dropped 1 base and J dropped 7 bases, with 11 bases sitting between them. The CDR3 spans 15 residues. Germline values: CDR1 SEHNR, CDR2 FQNEAQ (reference sequence). The CDR3 sequence: CASSLGGGSNSPLHF. CDR3 sequence (DNA): TGTGCCAGCAGCTTAGGAGGGGGATCAAATTCACCCCTCCACTTT.

The chain carries TRBV2 and TRBJ2-3, with D perhaps matching TRBD1 (6 bases). Germline loops: CDR1 SNHLY, CDR2 FYNNEI. V was trimmed by 4 bases and J by 2 bases, leaving 13 bases between them. CDR3 length equals 15 residues. CDR3 coding DNA: TGTGCCAGCAGTGGCGAGACAGGTATCACAGATACGCAGTATTTT. This sequence encodes CASSGETGITDTQYF.

This clone was seen only once. This chain uses TRBV4-1 with TRBJ2-2, with D possibly matching TRBD2 (5 bases). V dropped 1 base and J dropped 3 bases, with 9 bases sitting between them. This CDR3 has 15 residues. The germline V gene encodes CDR1 MGHRA and CDR2 YSYEKL. CDR3 in amino acids: CASSQVLRDTGELFF. CDR3 bases: TGCGCCAGCAGCCAAGTCTTGAGGGACACCGGGGAGCTGTTTTTT.